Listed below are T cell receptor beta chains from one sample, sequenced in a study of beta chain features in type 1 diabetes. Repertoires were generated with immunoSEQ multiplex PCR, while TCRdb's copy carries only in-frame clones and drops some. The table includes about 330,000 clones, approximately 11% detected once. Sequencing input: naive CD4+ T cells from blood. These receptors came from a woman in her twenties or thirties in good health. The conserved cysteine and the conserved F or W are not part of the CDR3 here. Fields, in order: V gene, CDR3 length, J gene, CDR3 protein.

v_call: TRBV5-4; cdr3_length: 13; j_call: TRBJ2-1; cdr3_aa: ASSPSGSSYNEQF
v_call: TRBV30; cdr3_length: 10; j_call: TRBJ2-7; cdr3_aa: AWRGSVYEQY
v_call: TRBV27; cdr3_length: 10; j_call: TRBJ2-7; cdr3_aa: ASTGSGSEQY
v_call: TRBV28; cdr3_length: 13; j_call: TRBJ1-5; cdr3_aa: ASSLPHRGYQPQH
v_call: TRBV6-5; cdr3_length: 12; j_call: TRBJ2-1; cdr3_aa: ASSYQTGYYEQF
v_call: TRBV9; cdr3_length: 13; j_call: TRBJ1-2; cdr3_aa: ASSAYSGTVYGYT
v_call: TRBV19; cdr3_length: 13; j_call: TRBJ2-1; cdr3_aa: ASRKLAVRYNEQF
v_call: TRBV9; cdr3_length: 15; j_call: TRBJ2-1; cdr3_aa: ASSERSGGGPYNEQF
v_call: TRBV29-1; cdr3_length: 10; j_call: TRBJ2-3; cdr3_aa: SVGDSTDTQY
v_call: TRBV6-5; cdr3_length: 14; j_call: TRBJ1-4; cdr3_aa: ASSYQTTGSNEKLF
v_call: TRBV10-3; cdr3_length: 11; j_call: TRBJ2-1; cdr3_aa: AISALAGGEQF
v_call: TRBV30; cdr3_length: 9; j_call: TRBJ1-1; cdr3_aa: AWSIGISAF
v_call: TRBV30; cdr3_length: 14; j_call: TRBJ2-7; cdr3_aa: AWSPPRDRDSIGQY
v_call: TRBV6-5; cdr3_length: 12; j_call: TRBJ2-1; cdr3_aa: ASSRDRVSYEQF
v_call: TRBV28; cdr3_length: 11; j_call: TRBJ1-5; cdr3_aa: ASRGQGNQPQH
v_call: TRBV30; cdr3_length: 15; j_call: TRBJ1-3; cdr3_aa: AWRKAEAVNSGNTIY
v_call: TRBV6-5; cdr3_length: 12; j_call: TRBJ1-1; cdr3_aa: ASSLQLGRTEAF
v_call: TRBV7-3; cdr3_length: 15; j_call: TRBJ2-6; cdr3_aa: ASSLPSGVSGANVLT
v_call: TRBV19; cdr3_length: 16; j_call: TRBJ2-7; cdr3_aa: ASSISRLAGAGSYEQY
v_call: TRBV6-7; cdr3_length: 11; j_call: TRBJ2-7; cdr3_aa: ASRPSGVYEQY
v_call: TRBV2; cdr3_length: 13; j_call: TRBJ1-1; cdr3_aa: ASSEFGTGDPEAF
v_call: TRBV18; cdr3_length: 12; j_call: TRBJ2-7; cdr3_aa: ASSPGQGTYEQY
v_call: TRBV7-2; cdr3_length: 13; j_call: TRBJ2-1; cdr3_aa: ASSLVPSGYNEQF
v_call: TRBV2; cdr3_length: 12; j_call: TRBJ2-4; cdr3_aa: ASSEGREKNIQY
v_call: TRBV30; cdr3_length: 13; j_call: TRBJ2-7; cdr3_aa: AWSVLSYGAYEQY
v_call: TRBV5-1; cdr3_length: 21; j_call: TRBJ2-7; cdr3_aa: ASSLEPVQGSRAGQRFSYEQY
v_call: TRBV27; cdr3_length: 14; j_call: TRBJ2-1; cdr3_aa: ASSFGSGGSYNEQF
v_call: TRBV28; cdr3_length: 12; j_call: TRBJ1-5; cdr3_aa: ASRIGTVNQPQH
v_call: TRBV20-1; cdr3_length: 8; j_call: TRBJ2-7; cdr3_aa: SAPDYEQY
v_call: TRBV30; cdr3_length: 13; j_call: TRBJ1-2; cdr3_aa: AWSAPQGAGVGYT
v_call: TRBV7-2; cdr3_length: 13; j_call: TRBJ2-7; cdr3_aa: ASSSSSGSVYEQY
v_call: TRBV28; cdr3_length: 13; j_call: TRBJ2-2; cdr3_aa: ASSRRSSDTGELF
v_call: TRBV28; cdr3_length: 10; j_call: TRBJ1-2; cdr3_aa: ATGDSASGYT
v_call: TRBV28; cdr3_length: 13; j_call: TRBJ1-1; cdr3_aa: ASSLMARVNTEAF
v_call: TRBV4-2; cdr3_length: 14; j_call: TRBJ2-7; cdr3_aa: ASSQDRLADYYEQY
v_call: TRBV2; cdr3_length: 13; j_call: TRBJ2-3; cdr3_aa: ASRPGQGNTDTQY
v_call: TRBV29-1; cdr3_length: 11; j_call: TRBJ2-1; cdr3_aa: SVALAVYNEQF
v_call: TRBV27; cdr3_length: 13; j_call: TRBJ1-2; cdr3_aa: ASSSQGEVLYGYT
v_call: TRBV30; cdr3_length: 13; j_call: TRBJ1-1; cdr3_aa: AWSVGGGPETEAF